A selection of T cell receptor beta chains follows, all from one sample in a study of T-cell memory formation after mild COVID-19. TCRdb re-analysed the 5' RACE reads in MiXCR, keeping a single row per CDR3 protein. The table lists just over 300,000 distinct CDR3 sequences, approximately 19% of them singletons. The sequenced sample was PBMCs or a T cell subset sorted from them (not recorded which). These receptors came from a man between 18 and 35 years old who had mild COVID-19 (a few samples of this study predate the infection). Cell type and time point are not known. Each CDR3 is given with its conserved first and last residue. D genes are given only for firm matches. Expanded clones are given a class, and other clones once, few, many or no size at all.

v_call	clone_size	d_call	j_call	cdr3_aa	cdr3_nt
TRBV5-1	few	NA	TRBJ2-7	CASSPNYGEQYF	TGCGCCAGCAGCCCCAACTACGGCGAGCAGTACTTC
TRBV12-3/TRBV12-4	NA	TRBD2	TRBJ2-3	CASSLARAGGPDTQYF	TGTGCCAGCAGTTTAGCGCGAGCGGGGGGTCCGGATACGCAGTATTTT
TRBV19	NA	NA	TRBJ1-2	CASKTPGQLGYTF	TGTGCCAGTAAGACCCCTGGACAACTGGGCTACACCTTC
TRBV6-1	NA	NA	TRBJ1-1	CASSEPGQNTEAFF	TGTGCCAGCAGTGAGCCGGGACAGAACACTGAAGCTTTCTTT
TRBV24-1	few	NA	TRBJ2-2	CATSDGLLTGELFF	TGTGCCACCAGTGACGGATTGTTGACCGGGGAGCTGTTTTTT
TRBV7-8	NA	TRBD1	TRBJ2-6	CASSLRDRGTGANVLTF	TGTGCCAGCAGCCTCCGGGACAGGGGTACTGGGGCCAACGTCCTGACTTTC
TRBV6-5	NA	NA	TRBJ1-1	CASSYSIGAGNTEAFF	TGTGCCAGCAGTTACTCGATCGGGGCGGGGAACACTGAAGCTTTCTTT
TRBV5-1	NA	TRBD1	TRBJ2-1	CASSLEVAGQGNNEQFF	TGCGCCAGCAGCTTGGAGGTCGCGGGACAGGGGAACAATGAGCAGTTCTTC
TRBV6-4	NA	NA	TRBJ2-2	CASSPLPSLNTGELFF	TGTGCCAGCAGCCCTCTTCCTAGCTTGAACACCGGGGAGCTGTTTTTT
TRBV20-1	many	TRBD1	TRBJ1-4	CSARDPQGLREKLFF	TGCAGTGCTAGAGATCCACAGGGGCTTCGGGAAAAACTGTTTTTT
TRBV28	NA	NA	TRBJ1-6	CASSPRRSLISPLHF	TGTGCCAGCAGTCCCCGCCGGTCCCTAATTTCACCCCTCCACTTT
TRBV4-3	few	NA	TRBJ2-5	CASSPGIGQQETQYF	TGCGCCAGCAGCCCAGGGATTGGGCAGCAAGAGACCCAGTACTTC
TRBV4-3	many	NA	TRBJ1-2	CASSQERELYYGYTF	TGCGCCAGCAGCCAAGAGCGAGAGCTCTACTATGGCTACACCTTC